These 30 T cell receptor beta chains originate from one sample sequenced in a study of shared clonotypes between healthy human individuals. The protocol was immunoSEQ multiplex PCR, while the TCRdb copy is restricted to in-frame clones and leaves out a portion. This sample carries a few million clones, more than 80% of them seen once, and the ten largest clones take roughly 0.15%. Sequencing used naive CD4+ T cells sorted from blood. Subset denoted: CD45RA+ positively selected. These receptors all stem from a young man in good health.

V gene TRBV6-1 combines with J gene TRBJ1-4; a possible D gene is TRBD1 (6 bases). Per germline, CDR1 MNHNS and CDR2 SASEGT. CDR3 size: 12 residues. Trimming shortened V by 6 bases and J by 7 bases, and 9 bases separated the two germline ends. CDR3 bases: TGTGCCAGCAGCAGGGGTCGTGAAAAACTGTTTTTT. Translating it yields CASSRGREKLFF.

Only a few counts were recorded for this clone. The V gene is TRBV6-5, the J gene TRBJ1-1; TRBD1 might be the D (5 bases). The germline gives CDR1 MNHEY, CDR2 SVGAGI. This CDR3 region has 11 residues. V was trimmed by 7 bases and J by 11 bases, leaving 14 bases between them. The CDR3 protein is CASNQGLAAFF. CDR3 bases: TGTGCCAGCAATCAGGGTTTAGCGGCTTTCTTT.

The chain employs TRBV25-1 and TRBJ1-1, with TRBD1 identical over 7 bases. The germline CDR1 and CDR2 sequences are MGHDK and SYGVNS. Losses at the gene ends were 1 base for V and 4 bases for J; bases not matched to a gene: 9. The CDR3 contains 16 residues. CDR3 region: CASSESGQGGTTEAFF. CDR3 DNA sequence: TGTGCCAGCAGTGAATCAGGTCAGGGGGGGACCACTGAAGCTTTCTTT.

The chain carries TRBV28 and TRBJ1-2; weak D call: TRBD1 (5 bases). The germline gives CDR1 MDHEN, CDR2 SYDVKM. Trimming pared 7 bases from V and 8 bases from J, leaving 11 bases between. This CDR3 is 11 amino acids long. This chain's CDR3 is CASTGDGGYTF. The CDR3 nucleotides are TGTGCCAGCACGGGGGATGGGGGCTACACCTTC.

The chain is built from TRBV9 and TRBJ2-3; TRBD2 is a possible D gene (5 bases). Trimming removed 1 base at V and 1 base at J, with 10 bases between. The germline gives CDR1 SGDLS, CDR2 YYNGEE. This CDR3 has 15 residues. CDR3 sequence reads: CASSVSGSGTDTQYF. In nucleotides, the CDR3 is TGTGCCAGCAGCGTAAGCGGTTCTGGCACAGATACGCAGTATTTT.

This chain joins TRBV30 and TRBJ2-5; 11 nucleotides agree with TRBD2. The end of the DNA aligns better with TRBJ2-7, so the J call may be wrong. The V gene's germline CDR1 is GTSNPN and CDR2 SVGIG (reference sequence). CDR3 length: 15 residues. The CDR3 DNA reads TGTGCCTGGATCCGAAGACTAGCGGGGCCCTACGAGCAGTACTTC. It yields the protein CAWIRRLAGPYEQYF.

The chain's CDR3 is CASSTGTSANTDTQYF. Here the CDR3 DNA reads TGTGCCAGCAGCACCGGGACTAGCGCTAACACAGATACGCAGTATTTT. The V gene is TRBV11-2, the J gene TRBJ2-3; 10 bases are a match to TRBD2. Trimming cost V 5 bases and J 2 bases; bases outside gene matches: 7. CDR3 length equals 16 residues. CDR1 and CDR2 from the germline V gene are SGHAT and FQNNGV.

V is TRBV2 and J is TRBJ2-3, with TRBD2 identical over 8 bases. The CDR3 covers 13 residues. Trimming cost V 7 bases and J 5 bases; bases outside gene matches: 5. Germline V gives CDR1 SNHLY, CDR2 FYNNEI. The CDR3 bases are TGTGCCAGCATTACGGGGGGGAGAGATACGCAGTATTTT. This gives the protein CASITGGRDTQYF.

The rearrangement links TRBV18 to TRBJ2-5; perhaps TRBD2 as D (5 bases). Germline values: CDR1 KGHSH, CDR2 LQKENI. The V and J ends lost 1 base and 4 bases respectively, with 13 bases between them. This CDR3 is 15 amino acids long. In nucleotides, the CDR3 is TGTGCCAGCTCACCACAAATGGACTCACGAGAGACCCAGTACTTC. This gives the protein CASSPQMDSRETQYF.

The chain has TRBV5-6 and TRBJ2-3; the match to TRBD1 covers 9 bases. CDR3 length equals 15 residues. Trimming took 1 base from V and 6 from J; bases not matched to a gene: 6. Germline V gene sequence: CDR1 SGHDT, CDR2 YYEEEE. The CDR3 is CASSLTGTGTDTQYF. The CDR3 DNA reads TGTGCCAGCAGCTTGACCGGGACAGGGACGGATACGCAGTATTTT.

The chain combines TRBV27 with TRBJ1-1; no clear D gene. The V and J ends lost 2 bases and 3 bases respectively, with 10 bases between them. Per germline, CDR1 MNHEY and CDR2 SMNVEV (reference sequence). The CDR3 has 14 residues. The CDR3 sequence: CASSLAGMHTEAFF. CDR3 DNA: TGTGCCAGCAGTTTAGCGGGAATGCACACTGAAGCTTTCTTT.

J is TRBJ2-2 and V is TRBV2, with TRBD1 identical over 12 bases. The CDR3 extends over 16 amino acids. V dropped 6 bases and J dropped 4; count of bases not matched to a gene: 6. CDR1 and CDR2 (germline): SNHLY, FYNNEI. DNA of the CDR3: TGTGCCAGCAGCCCCGGGACAGGGGGCTTCACCGGGGAGCTGTTTTTT. As protein: CASSPGTGGFTGELFF.

The gene calls are TRBV5-6 and TRBJ2-7, with a possible D match to TRBD1 (6 bases). V dropped 4 bases and J dropped 2 bases, with 16 bases sitting between them. Germline V gene lookup returns CDR1 SGHDT and CDR2 YYEEEE. CDR3 size: 15 residues. CDR3 sequence (DNA): TGTGCCAGCAGCCTATTGAGGGACAAGACCTACGAGCAGTACTTC. Translation: CASSLLRDKTYEQYF.

The V gene is TRBV2, the J gene TRBJ2-1; D is undetermined. V shed 7 bases and J shed 0 bases, with 10 bases lying between them. This CDR3 spans 14 amino acids. Per the germline V gene, CDR1 is SNHLY and CDR2 is FYNNEI. The CDR3 DNA sequence: TGTGCCAGCACGCGGTTAGCCTCCTACAATGAGCAGTTCTTC. Its protein product is CASTRLASYNEQFF.

CDR3 loop: CASSSGLAEPYNEQFF. The CDR3 coding sequence is TGCGCCAGCAGCTCGGGACTAGCGGAGCCCTACAATGAGCAGTTCTTC. The chain has TRBV5-1 and TRBJ2-1, with TRBD2 matching over 11 bases. There are 16 residues in the CDR3. CDR1 is SGHRS and CDR2 is YFSETQ in the germline V gene. V was pared by 3 bases and J by 2 bases, with 4 bases of the junction left unmatched.

This rearrangement joins TRBV29-1 to TRBJ1-2; tentatively, D is TRBD1 (5 bases). The length of the CDR3 is 17 residues. CDR1 and CDR2 (germline): SQVTM, ANQGSEA. V was pared by 2 bases and J by 4 bases, with 23 bases between. CDR3 region: CSVERFGDRQTAYGYTF. As DNA, the CDR3 is TGCAGCGTTGAACGCTTCGGCGACCGACAGACAGCCTATGGCTACACCTTC.

The chain employs TRBV7-2 and TRBJ2-5; tentatively, D is TRBD2 (6 bases). Germline CDR1 is SGHTA and CDR2 is FQGNSA. The ends were cut back, 1 base at V and 3 bases at J, with 12 bases in the middle. The CDR3 spans 15 residues. The CDR3 bases are TGTGCCAGCAGCTTAGGGGGCGGGGCTGAAGAGACCCAGTACTTC. Amino acids: CASSLGGGAEETQYF.

V is TRBV9 and J is TRBJ2-7; 9 bases map to TRBD1. The junction had 7 bases not matched to a gene; V was cut back by 0 bases and J by 3 bases. There are 16 residues in the CDR3. Germline CDR1 SGDLS, CDR2 YYNGEE. CDR3 region: CASSVVPTGGVYEQYF. The CDR3 DNA follows: TGTGCCAGCAGCGTAGTCCCGACAGGGGGTGTCTACGAGCAGTACTTC.

The chain combines TRBV5-1 with TRBJ2-7, with 8 bases fitting TRBD1. V dropped 3 bases and J dropped 0; count of bases not matched to a gene: 8. The CDR3 is made up of 16 amino acids. CDR1 and CDR2 from the germline V gene are SGHRS and YFSETQ. The CDR3 reads CASSWTGLGDSYEQYF. DNA for the CDR3: TGCGCCAGCAGCTGGACAGGGCTGGGAGACTCCTACGAGCAGTACTTC.

This chain links TRBV7-2 with TRBJ2-1; 13 bases line up with TRBD2. Germline CDR1 reads SGHTA; CDR2 reads FQGNSA. This CDR3 is built from 16 residues. The V gene end was trimmed by 2 bases and the J gene end by 8 bases; junction bases not matched to a gene: 6. This chain's CDR3 is CASSLRTSGSKYEQFF. The DNA of the CDR3 is TGTGCCAGCAGCTTAAGGACTAGCGGGAGTAAGTATGAGCAGTTCTTC. Full variable domain (remainder filled in from reference TRBV7-2 and TRBJ2-1): GAGVSQSPSNKVTEKGKDVELRCDPISGHTALYWYRQSLGQGLEFLIYFQGNSAPDKSGLPSDRFSAERTGGSVSTLTIQRTQQEDSAVYLCASSLRTSGSKYEQFFGPGTRLTVL.

The chain recombines TRBV10-2 with TRBJ2-1, with unresolved D. The CDR3 consists of 14 residues. Germline loops: CDR1 WSHSY, CDR2 SAAADI. Deletions cut 4 bases from V and 7 bases from J, with 14 bases between. The CDR3, as DNA: TGCGCCAGCAGTGTAACCAAAGGGAATAATGAGCAGTTCTTC. It specifies CASSVTKGNNEQFF.

V and J are TRBV30 and TRBJ2-1; TRBD2 aligns across 9 bases. The length of the CDR3 is 15 residues. CDR1 and CDR2 (germline): GTSNPN, SVGIG (reference sequence). The V segment lost 0 bases and the J segment 5 bases; nucleotides outside the gene matches: 5. The CDR3 loop reads CAWSVRGRADNEQFF. CDR3 DNA sequence: TGTGCCTGGAGTGTACGCGGGAGGGCCGACAATGAGCAGTTCTTC.

The chain has TRBV7-3 and TRBJ2-5; 7 positions agree with TRBD1. The assigned J gene may be wrong: the sequence end matches TRBJ2-7 better. Germline CDR1 reads SGHTA; CDR2 reads FQGTGA. This CDR3 has 13 residues. The CDR3: CASRLTGSDEQYF. CDR3 nucleotides: TGTGCCAGCAGATTGACAGGGAGCGACGAGCAGTACTTC.

This sequence joins TRBV7-9 and TRBJ2-5, with TRBD1 as a possible D gene (6 bases). Germline V gene sequence: CDR1 SEHNR, CDR2 FQNEAQ (reference sequence). V was trimmed by 5 bases and J by 5 bases, leaving 15 bases between them. The CDR3 loop spans 14 amino acids. CDR3 region: CASSKGEWGETQYF. CDR3 sequence (DNA): TGTGCCAGCAGCAAGGGGGAGTGGGGGGAGACCCAGTACTTC.

The J gene is TRBJ1-6, the V gene TRBV7-2; D gene unclear. Trimming pared 4 bases from V and 10 bases from J, leaving 26 bases between. Germline lookup yields CDR1 SGHTA and CDR2 FQGNSA. This CDR3 contains 18 residues. CDR3 loop: CASSSVERGRFTNSPLHF. CDR3 DNA: TGTGCCAGCAGCTCAGTCGAACGGGGTAGATTTACGAACTCACCCCTCCACTTT.

This clone was observed once. The chain is built from TRBV18 and TRBJ2-7; D uncertain. Looked up from germline, CDR1 is KGHSH and CDR2 is LQKENI. V lost 6 bases, J lost 3 bases, and 12 bases lay in between. This CDR3 has 13 amino acids. CDR3 residues: CASSITEIYEQYF. The CDR3 nucleotides are TGTGCCAGCTCCATAACAGAGATCTACGAGCAGTACTTC.

Notes on this clone: The sample carries other DNA sequences with the same CDR3. CDR3 in amino acids: CAWSPGLAKNIQYF. The DNA of the CDR3 is TGTGCCTGGAGCCCGGGTCTAGCCAAAAACATTCAGTACTTC. This chain joins TRBV30 and TRBJ2-4; D unresolved. The CDR3 runs to 14 residues. Germline CDR1 GTSNPN, CDR2 SVGIG (reference sequence). The V and J ends lost 3 bases and 0 bases respectively, with 9 bases between them.

The sample holds one count of this clone. The chain uses TRBV6-1 and TRBJ2-1; D gene uncertain. Trimming stripped 5 bases from V and 7 bases from J, with 12 bases between. CDR3 length: 13 residues. CDR1 is MNHNS, CDR2 SASEGT, per germline. DNA of the CDR3: TGTGCCAGCAGTAGGAACAGAAAGAATGAGCAGTTCTTC. It translates to CASSRNRKNEQFF.

The rearrangement joins TRBV7-2 to TRBJ1-1; D might be TRBD1 (6 bases). Germline V CDR1 and CDR2: SGHTA, FQGNSA. Between the trimmed V and J ends, which lost 1 base and 0 bases, there was a span of 9 bases. This CDR3 has 15 amino acids. In DNA form, the CDR3 reads TGTGCCAGCAGCTTAGAGGGACAATTGAACACTGAAGCTTTCTTT. It is translated as CASSLEGQLNTEAFF.

Concerning this clone: Other nucleotide sequences from this sample produce the same CDR3. The chain uses TRBV5-1 and TRBJ2-5, with a possible D match to TRBD1 (5 bases). The V gene's germline CDR1 is SGHRS and CDR2 YFSETQ. The CDR3 is 15 amino acids. V lost 0 bases and J lost 5, with 14 bases in between. CDR3 sequence: CASSLGGAGLETQYF. DNA of the CDR3: TGCGCCAGCAGCTTGGGGGGCGCCGGCTTGGAGACCCAGTACTTC.